The present entry profiles one T cell receptor (beta chain) with its context. This sample is drawn from a study of OX40 agonist ivuxolimab in advanced cancers. Background on the study: Patients got intravenous ivuxolimab at 0.01 to 10 mg/kg every 2 weeks. Patients in dose escalation had liver, melanoma, kidney or head and neck cancers.

V lost 8 bases and J 4 bases, leaving 9 bases between the germline ends. CDR3 length: 12 residues. CDR1 is LNHNV, CDR2 YYDKDF, per germline (reference sequence). Assay used: immunoSEQ multiplex PCR; TCRdb lists only in-frame clones, some missing. This table has about 36,000 clones, 80% to 85% appearing once. Exclusion applied to patients with autoimmune disease history or systemic immunosuppression. This TCR was recovered from an adult with an advanced solid tumor such as melanoma, head and neck, liver or kidney cancer. The V gene is TRBV15, the J gene TRBJ2-1, with TRBD2 as a possible D gene (6 bases). Specimen: CD4+ or CD8+ T cells sorted from blood, collected in a trial of the OX40 agonist ivuxolimab. The CDR3 DNA reads as TGTGCCACCTCCGGGGGATACAATGAGCAGTTCTTC. Protein product: CATSGGYNEQFF.